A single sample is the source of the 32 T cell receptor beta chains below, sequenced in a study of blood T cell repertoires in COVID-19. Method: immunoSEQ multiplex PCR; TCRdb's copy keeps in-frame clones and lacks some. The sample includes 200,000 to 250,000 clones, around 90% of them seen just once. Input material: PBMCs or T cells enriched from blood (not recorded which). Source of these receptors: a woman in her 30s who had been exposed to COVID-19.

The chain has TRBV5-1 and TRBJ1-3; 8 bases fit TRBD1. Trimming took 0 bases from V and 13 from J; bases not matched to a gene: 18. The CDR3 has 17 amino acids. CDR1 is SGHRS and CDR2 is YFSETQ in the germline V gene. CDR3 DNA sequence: TGCGCCAGCAGCTTGGGCGACGGACAGGGAGGAAACAGGGAGATATATTTT. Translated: CASSLGDGQGGNREIYF.

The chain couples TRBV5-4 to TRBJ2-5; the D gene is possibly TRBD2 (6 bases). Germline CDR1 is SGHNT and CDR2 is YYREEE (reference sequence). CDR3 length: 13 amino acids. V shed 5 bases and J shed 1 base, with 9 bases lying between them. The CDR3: CASSYGGQETQYF. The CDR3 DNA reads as TGTGCCAGCAGTTACGGGGGCCAAGAGACCCAGTACTTC.

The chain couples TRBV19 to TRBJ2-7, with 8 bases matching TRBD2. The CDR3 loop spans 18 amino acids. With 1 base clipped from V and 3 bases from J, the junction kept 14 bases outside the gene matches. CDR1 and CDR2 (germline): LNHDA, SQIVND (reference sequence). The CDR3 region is CASSIVTPTSGVVYEQYF. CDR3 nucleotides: TGTGCCAGTAGTATAGTAACCCCCACTAGCGGAGTAGTCTACGAGCAGTACTTC. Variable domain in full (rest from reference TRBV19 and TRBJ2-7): DGGITQSPKYLFRKEGQNVTLSCEQNLNHDAMYWYRQDPGQGLRLIYYSQIVNDFQKGDIAEGYSVSREKKESFPLTVTSAQKNPTAFYLCASSIVTPTSGVVYEQYFGPGTRLTVT.

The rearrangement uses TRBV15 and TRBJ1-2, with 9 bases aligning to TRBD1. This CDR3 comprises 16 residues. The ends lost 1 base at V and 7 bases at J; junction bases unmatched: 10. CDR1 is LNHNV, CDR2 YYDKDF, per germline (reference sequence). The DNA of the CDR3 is TGTGCCACCAGCAGAGCAATTACAGGGGGCGCGATTGGCTACACCTTC. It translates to CATSRAITGGAIGYTF.

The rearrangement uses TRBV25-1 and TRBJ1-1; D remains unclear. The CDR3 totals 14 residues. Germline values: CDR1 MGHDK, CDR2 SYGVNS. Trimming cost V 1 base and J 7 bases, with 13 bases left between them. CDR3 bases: TGTGCCAGCAGTGAATCCAGAGCCCGGGGTGAAGCTTTCTTT. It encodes CASSESRARGEAFF.

CDR3 coding DNA: TGTGCCAGCAGTGAATTAGTCCTGGCAGGGGGCACTGAAGCTTTCTTT. It specifies CASSELVLAGGTEAFF. The chain uses TRBV25-1 and TRBJ1-1, with 7 bases lining up with TRBD1. The germline V gene encodes CDR1 MGHDK and CDR2 SYGVNS. The V gene end was trimmed by 1 base and the J gene end by 4 bases; junction bases not matched to a gene: 9. The CDR3 sequence is 16 residues long. Based on the CDR3 plus reference TRBV25-1 and TRBJ1-1, the full variable domain is EADIYQTPRYLVIGTGKKITLECSQTMGHDKMYWYQQDPGMELHLIHYSYGVNSTEKGDLSSESTVSRIRTEHFPLTLESARPSHTSQYLCASSELVLAGGTEAFFGQGTRLTVV.

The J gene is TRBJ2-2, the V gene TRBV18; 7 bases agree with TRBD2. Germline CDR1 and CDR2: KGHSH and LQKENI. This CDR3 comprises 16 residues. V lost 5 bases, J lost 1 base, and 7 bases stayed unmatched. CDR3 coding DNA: TGTGCCAGCTCAGGCATGGAGCGGGAGAACACCGGGGAGCTGTTTTTT. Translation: CASSGMERENTGELFF.

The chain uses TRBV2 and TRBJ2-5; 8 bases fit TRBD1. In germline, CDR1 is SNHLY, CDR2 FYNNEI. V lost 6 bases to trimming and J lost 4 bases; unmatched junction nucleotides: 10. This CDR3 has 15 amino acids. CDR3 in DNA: TGTGCCAGCAGCTCGGACAGGGTGGGAGGAGAGACCCAGTACTTC. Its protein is CASSSDRVGGETQYF. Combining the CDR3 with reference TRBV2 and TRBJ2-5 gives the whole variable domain EPEVTQTPSHQVTQMGQEVILRCVPISNHLYFYWYRQILGQKVEFLVSFYNNEISEKSEIFDDQFSVERPDGSNFTLKIRSTKLEDSAMYFCASSSDRVGGETQYFGPGTRLLVL.

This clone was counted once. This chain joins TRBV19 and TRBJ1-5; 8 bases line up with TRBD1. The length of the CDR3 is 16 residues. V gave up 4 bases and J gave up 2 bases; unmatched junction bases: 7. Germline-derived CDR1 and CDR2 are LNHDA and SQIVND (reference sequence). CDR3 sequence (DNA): TGTGCCAGTAGTACGGACGGGACAGGCGGCAATCAGCCCCAGCATTTT. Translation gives CASSTDGTGGNQPQHF.

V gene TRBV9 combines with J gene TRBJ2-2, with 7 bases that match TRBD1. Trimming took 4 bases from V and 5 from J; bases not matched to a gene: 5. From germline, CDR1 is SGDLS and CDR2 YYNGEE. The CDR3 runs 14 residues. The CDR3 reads CASSPMTGTGELFF. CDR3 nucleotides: TGTGCCAGCAGCCCGATGACAGGGACCGGGGAGCTGTTTTTT.

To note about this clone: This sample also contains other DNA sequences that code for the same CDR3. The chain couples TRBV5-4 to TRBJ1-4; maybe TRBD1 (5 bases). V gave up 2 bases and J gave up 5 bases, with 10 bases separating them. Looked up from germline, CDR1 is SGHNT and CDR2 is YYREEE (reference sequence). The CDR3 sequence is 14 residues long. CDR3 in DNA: TGTGCCAGCAGCTTTCAGGGTAGGAATGAAAAACTGTTTTTT. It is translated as CASSFQGRNEKLFF.

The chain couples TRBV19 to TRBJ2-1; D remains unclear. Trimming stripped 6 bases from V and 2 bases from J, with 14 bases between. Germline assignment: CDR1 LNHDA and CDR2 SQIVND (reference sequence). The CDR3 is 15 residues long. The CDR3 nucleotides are TGTGCCAGTAGCCTCCCGGGTTCAACCTACAATGAGCAGTTCTTC. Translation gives CASSLPGSTYNEQFF.

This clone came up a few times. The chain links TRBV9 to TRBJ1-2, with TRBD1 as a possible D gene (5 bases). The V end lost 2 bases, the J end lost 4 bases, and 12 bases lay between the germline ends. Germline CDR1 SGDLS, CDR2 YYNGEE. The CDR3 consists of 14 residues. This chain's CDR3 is CASSVTGEAYGYTF. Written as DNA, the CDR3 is TGTGCCAGCAGCGTCACGGGGGAGGCCTATGGCTACACCTTC.

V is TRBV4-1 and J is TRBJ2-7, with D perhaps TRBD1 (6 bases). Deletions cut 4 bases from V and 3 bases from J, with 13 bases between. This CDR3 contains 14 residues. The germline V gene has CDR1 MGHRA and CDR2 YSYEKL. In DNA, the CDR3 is TGCGCCAGCAGCCGTGACAGGCTAAACTACGAGCAGTACTTC. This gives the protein CASSRDRLNYEQYF.

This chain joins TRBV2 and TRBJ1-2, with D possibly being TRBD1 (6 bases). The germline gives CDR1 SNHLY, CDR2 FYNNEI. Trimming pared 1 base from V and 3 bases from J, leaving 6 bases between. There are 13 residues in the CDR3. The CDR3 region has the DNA TGTGCCAGCAGTGAAGACAGGGACTATGGCTACACCTTC. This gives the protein CASSEDRDYGYTF.

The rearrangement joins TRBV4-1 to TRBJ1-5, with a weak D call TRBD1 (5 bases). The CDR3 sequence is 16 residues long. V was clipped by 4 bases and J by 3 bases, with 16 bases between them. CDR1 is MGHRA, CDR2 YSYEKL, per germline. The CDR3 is CASSPSAAGTNQPQHF. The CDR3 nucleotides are TGCGCCAGCAGCCCTAGTGCGGCGGGGACCAATCAGCCCCAGCATTTT.

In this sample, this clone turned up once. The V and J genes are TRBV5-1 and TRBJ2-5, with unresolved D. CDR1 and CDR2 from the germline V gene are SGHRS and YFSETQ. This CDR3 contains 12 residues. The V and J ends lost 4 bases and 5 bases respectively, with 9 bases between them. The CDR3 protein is CASSTYSETQYF. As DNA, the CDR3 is TGCGCCAGCAGCACCTACTCGGAGACCCAGTACTTC.

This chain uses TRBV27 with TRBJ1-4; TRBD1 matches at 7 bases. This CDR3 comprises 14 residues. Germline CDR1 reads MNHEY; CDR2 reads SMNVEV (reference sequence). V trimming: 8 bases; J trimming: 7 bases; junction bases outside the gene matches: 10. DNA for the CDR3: TGTGCCAGCCGCCCGACAGGGAGCGGTGAAAAACTGTTTTTT. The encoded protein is CASRPTGSGEKLFF.

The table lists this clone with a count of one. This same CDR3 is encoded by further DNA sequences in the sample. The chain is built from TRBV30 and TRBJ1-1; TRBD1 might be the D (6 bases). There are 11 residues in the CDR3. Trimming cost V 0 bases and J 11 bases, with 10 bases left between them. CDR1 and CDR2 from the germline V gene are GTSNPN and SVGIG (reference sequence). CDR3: CAWSVRQEAFF. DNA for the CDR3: TGTGCCTGGAGTGTGCGACAGGAGGCTTTCTTT.

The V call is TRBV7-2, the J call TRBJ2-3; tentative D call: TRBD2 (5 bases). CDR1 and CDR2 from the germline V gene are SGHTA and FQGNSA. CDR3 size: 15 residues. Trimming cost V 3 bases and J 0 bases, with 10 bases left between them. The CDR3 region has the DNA TGTGCCAGCAGCTTCAGCGGCGCTAGCACAGATACGCAGTATTTT. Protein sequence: CASSFSGASTDTQYF. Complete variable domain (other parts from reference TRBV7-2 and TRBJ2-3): GAGVSQSPSNKVTEKGKDVELRCDPISGHTALYWYRQSLGQGLEFLIYFQGNSAPDKSGLPSDRFSAERTGGSVSTLTIQRTQQEDSAVYLCASSFSGASTDTQYFGPGTRLTVL.

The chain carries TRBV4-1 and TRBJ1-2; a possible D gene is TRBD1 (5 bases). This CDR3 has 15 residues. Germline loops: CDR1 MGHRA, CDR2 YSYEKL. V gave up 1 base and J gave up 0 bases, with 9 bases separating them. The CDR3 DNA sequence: TGCGCCAGCAGCCAAGGACAGTTAGCTAACTATGGCTACACCTTC. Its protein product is CASSQGQLANYGYTF.

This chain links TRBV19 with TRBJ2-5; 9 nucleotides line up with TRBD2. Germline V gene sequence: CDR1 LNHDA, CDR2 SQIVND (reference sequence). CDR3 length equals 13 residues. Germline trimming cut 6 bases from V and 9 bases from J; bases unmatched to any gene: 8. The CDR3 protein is CASSRSGSEAQYF. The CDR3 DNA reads TGTGCCAGTAGCCGTAGCGGGAGCGAAGCCCAGTACTTC.

CDR3: CASSQDRARDYEQYF. The DNA of the CDR3 is TGCGCCAGCAGCCAAGATAGGGCCAGGGACTACGAGCAGTACTTC. The chain employs TRBV4-1 and TRBJ2-7; perhaps TRBD1 as D (5 bases). The V end lost 0 bases, the J end lost 3 bases, and 12 bases lay between the germline ends. The CDR3 covers 15 residues. Germline CDR1 and CDR2: MGHRA and YSYEKL.

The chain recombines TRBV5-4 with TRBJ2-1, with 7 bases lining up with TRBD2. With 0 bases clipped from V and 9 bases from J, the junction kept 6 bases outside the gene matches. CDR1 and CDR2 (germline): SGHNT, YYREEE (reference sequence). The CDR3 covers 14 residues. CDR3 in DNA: TGTGCCAGCAGCTTGGCCCAGCGGGGAAGTGAGCAGTTCTTC. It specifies CASSLAQRGSEQFF.

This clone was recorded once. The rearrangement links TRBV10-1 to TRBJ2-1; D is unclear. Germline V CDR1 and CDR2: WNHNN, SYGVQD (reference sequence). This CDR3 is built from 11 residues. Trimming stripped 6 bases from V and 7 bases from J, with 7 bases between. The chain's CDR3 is CASSTGNEQFF. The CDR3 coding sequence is TGCGCCAGCAGCACCGGGAATGAGCAGTTCTTC.

CDR3 nucleotide sequence: TGTGCCAGTATAGGGCGACAGGGGTGGTTCGATTACAATGAGCAGTTCTTC. Translation: CASIGRQGWFDYNEQFF. V gene TRBV19 combines with J gene TRBJ2-1; 8 bases align to TRBD1. CDR3 length equals 17 residues. After removal of 7 bases from V and 4 bases from J, the junction contained 15 bases not matched to a gene. Germline CDR1 reads LNHDA; CDR2 reads SQIVND (reference sequence). The entire variable domain, with the rest obtained from reference TRBV19 and TRBJ2-1, is as follows: DGGITQSPKYLFRKEGQNVTLSCEQNLNHDAMYWYRQDPGQGLRLIYYSQIVNDFQKGDIAEGYSVSREKKESFPLTVTSAQKNPTAFYLCASIGRQGWFDYNEQFFGPGTRLTVL.

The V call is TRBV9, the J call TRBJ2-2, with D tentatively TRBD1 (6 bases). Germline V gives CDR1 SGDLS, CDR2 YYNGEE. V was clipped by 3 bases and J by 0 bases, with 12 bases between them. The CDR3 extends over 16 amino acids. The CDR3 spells CASSARDNANTGELFF. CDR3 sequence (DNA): TGTGCCAGCAGCGCCCGGGACAATGCGAACACCGGGGAGCTGTTTTTT.

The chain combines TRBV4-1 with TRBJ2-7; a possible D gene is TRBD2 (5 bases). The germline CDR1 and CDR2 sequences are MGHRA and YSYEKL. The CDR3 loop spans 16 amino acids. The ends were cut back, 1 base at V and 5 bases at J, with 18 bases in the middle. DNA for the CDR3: TGCGCCAGCAGCCAAGCATATCCTTCCGGGGTAGACGAGCAGTACTTC. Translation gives CASSQAYPSGVDEQYF.

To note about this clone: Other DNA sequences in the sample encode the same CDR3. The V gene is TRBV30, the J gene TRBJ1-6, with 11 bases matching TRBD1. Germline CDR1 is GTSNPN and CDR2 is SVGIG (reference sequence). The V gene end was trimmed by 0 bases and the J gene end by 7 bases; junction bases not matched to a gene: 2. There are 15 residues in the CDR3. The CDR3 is CAWSVGTGGNSPLHF. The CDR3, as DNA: TGTGCCTGGAGTGTCGGGACAGGGGGGAATTCACCCCTCCACTTT.

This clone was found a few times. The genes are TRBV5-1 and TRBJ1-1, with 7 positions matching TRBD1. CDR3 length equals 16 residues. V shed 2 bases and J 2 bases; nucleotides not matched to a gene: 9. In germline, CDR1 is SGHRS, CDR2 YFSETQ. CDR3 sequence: CASSFRAGGANTEAFF. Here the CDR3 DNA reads TGCGCCAGCAGCTTCCGGGCAGGGGGTGCTAACACTGAAGCTTTCTTT.

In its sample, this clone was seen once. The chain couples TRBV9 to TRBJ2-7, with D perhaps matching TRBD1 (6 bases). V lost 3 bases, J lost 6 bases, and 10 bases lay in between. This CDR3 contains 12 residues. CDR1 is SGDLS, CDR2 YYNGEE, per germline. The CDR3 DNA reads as TGTGCCAGCAGCGCCCAGGGGACCGAGCAGTACTTC. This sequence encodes CASSAQGTEQYF.

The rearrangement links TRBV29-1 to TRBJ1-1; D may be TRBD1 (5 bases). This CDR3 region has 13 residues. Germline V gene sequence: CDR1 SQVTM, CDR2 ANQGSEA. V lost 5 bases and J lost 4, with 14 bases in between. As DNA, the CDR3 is TGCAGCGTTCGTAAGGCCGGGGGCACTGAAGCTTTCTTT. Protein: CSVRKAGGTEAFF.